This is a list of T cell receptor beta chains from one sample in a study of blood T cell repertoires in COVID-19. Repertoires were generated with immunoSEQ multiplex PCR, while TCRdb's copy carries only in-frame clones and drops some. The table includes 400,000 to 450,000 clones, roughly nine tenths detected once. Sequenced material: PBMCs or T cells enriched from blood (not recorded which). Receptor source: a man aged 25 to 40 who had recovered from COVID-19. CDR3s leave out the opening cysteine and the closing phenylalanine or tryptophan.

v_call	cdr3_aa
TRBV7-9	ASSSRTSGYNEQF
TRBV6-2/TRBV6-3	ASSNPRREITGELF
TRBV3-1/TRBV3-2	ASSQGQLVVSFGYT
TRBV28	ASSIGGGSYNEQF
TRBV19	ASSRVASGSLGETQY
TRBV5-1	ASRVIQDNEQF
TRBV10-2	ASSETLAGGLNEQF
TRBV21-1	ASSSHRGRSGELF
TRBV5-5	ASSPTGLVYEQY
TRBV9	ASSVTGVGTEAF
TRBV2	ASSLTGTNTEAF
TRBV6-4	ASSEIYSNQPQH
TRBV27	ASKPDRTLNEQF
TRBV19	ASSLGRGNTEAF
TRBV14	ASSQGALPPGANVLT
TRBV5-6	ASSSTGAYSNQPQH
TRBV6-1	ASSELTGPNYGYT
TRBV30	AISEQY
TRBV5-1	ASSVPLAGVTGELF
TRBV28	ASRRTVSGNTIY
TRBV7-7	ASSLAGQENSPLH
TRBV28	ASSPIGSHSYNEQF
TRBV7-2	ASSRKTGFTEAF
TRBV6-5	ASSIQGSGDIQY
TRBV6-5	ASHSQTANTGELF
TRBV7-2	ASSSFERTGELF
TRBV13	ASSPGQGTDTQY
TRBV3-1/TRBV3-2	ASSDRPQGGAIY
TRBV19	ASSTPDTPNYGYT
TRBV5-1	ASSGGTSSQETQY
TRBV4-1	ASSGHPTSGSYEQY
TRBV14	ASSQTGTGHYNEQF
TRBV30	AWRAVQGGGYT
TRBV5-1	ASSLEGGLGEQY
TRBV10-2	ASSERQENTEAF
TRBV18	ASSLTDSLAGEQY
TRBV4-1	ASSQDGLASIQY
TRBV9	ASIPFLAGENEQF
TRBV28	ASRTGGLHEQY
TRBV27	ASSTGGYEQY
TRBV19	ASSTLTGGVYYGYT